This record looks at one T cell receptor beta chain sequence and its context. The data originate from a study of blood T cell repertoires in COVID-19. Study details: Italy, Spain and the United States were the sources of the convalescent and acute COVID-19 samples. T cells, B-cell-depleted T cells, or PBMCs provided the cDNA or gDNA that served as material.

CDR3 length equals 14 residues. Germline CDR1 is PRHDT and CDR2 is FYEKMQ (reference sequence). The V gene end was trimmed by 3 bases and the J gene end by 2 bases; junction bases not matched to a gene: 3. In the original analysis: Amplification of reference gene primers provided the estimated nucleated cell counts. Assay used: immunoSEQ multiplex PCR; TCRdb lists only in-frame clones, some missing. That table furnishes V, J and clone size, whereas the DNA furnished D and trimming. Of nearly 95,000 clones detected, roughly 80% appear once; the ten largest clones hold less than 20%. The chain couples TRBV13 to TRBJ1-2; TRBD1 aligns across 7 bases. Sequencing input: peripheral blood. This sequence was found in a human donor in a cohort sampled during active COVID-19. The CDR3, as DNA: TGTGCCAGCAGCTTCCGGGACAGAAACTATGGCTACACCTTC. It translates to CASSFRDRNYGYTF.